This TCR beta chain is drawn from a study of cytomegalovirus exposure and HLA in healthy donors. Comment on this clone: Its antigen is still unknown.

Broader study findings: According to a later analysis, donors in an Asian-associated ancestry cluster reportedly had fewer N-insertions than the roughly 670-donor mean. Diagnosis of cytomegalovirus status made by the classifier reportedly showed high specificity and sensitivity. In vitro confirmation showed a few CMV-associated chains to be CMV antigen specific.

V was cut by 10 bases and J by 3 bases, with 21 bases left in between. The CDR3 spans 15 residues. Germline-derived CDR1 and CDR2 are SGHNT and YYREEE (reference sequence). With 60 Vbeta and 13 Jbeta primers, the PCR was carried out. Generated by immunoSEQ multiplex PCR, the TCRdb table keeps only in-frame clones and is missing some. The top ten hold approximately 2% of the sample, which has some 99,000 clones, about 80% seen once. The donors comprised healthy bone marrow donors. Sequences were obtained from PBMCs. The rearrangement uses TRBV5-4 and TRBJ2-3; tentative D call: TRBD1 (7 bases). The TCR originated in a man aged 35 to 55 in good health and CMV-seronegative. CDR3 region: CASGDRLGGTDTQYF. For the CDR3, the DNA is TGTGCCTCGGGGGACAGACTCGGAGGGACAGATACGCAGTATTTT.